This section outlines one T cell receptor beta chain sequence together with its context. Assay used: immunoSEQ multiplex PCR; TCRdb lists only in-frame clones, some missing. In the table there are about 68,000 clones, around 95% of which are singletons. J gave up 10 bases and V 7 bases, and 5 bases lay outside the gene matches. This CDR3 spans 12 amino acids. The germline gives CDR1 MNHEY, CDR2 SVGAGI. Source material: PBMCs. The sequence derives from a man aged 40-49 years with rheumatoid arthritis. The genes are TRBV6-5 and TRBJ1-2; 11 positions agree with TRBD1. The CDR3, as DNA: TGTGCCAGCACCGGGACAGGGGGAGACTACACCTTC. Translating it yields CASTGTGGDYTF.